The source of this T cell receptor (beta chain) is a study of OX40 agonist ivuxolimab in advanced cancers. Study in general: Eligibility rules accepted prior anti-PD-1, anti-PD-L1 or anti-CTLA-4 therapy, and roughly 42% had some.

Profiling relied on immunoSEQ multiplex PCR, and the TCRdb table lists in-frame clones only, not all of them. This table holds some 60,000 clones, 85% found once. The CDR3 has 14 residues. The germline V gene encodes CDR1 SGHAT and CDR2 FQNNGV. With V trimmed by 5 bases and J by 6 bases, 9 bases remained unmatched. Sequencing was performed on CD4+ or CD8+ T cells sorted from blood, taken in a trial of the OX40 agonist ivuxolimab. The source is an adult with an advanced solid tumor such as melanoma, head and neck, liver or kidney cancer. The chain combines TRBV11-2 with TRBJ1-2, with TRBD1 matching over 7 bases. The CDR3 region is CASSPSRDRHGYTF. The DNA for the CDR3 is TGTGCCAGCAGCCCGAGCAGGGACAGACATGGCTACACCTTC.